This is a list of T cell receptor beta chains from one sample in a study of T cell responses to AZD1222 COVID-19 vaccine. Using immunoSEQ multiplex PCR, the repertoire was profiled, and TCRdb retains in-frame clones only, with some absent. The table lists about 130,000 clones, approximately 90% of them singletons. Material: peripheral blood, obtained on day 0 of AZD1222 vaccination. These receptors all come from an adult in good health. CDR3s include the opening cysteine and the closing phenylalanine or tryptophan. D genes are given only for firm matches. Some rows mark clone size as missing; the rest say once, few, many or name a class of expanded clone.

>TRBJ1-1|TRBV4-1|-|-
TGCGCCAGCAGCCAAGATAGGGTGGCCTTTGGGGGTGAAGCTTTCTTT
CASSQDRVAFGGEAFF
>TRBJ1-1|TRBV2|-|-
TGTGCCAGCAGTGAAGGGGGCTCTAGAGCTTTCTTT
CASSEGGSRAFF
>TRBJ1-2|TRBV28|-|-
TGTGCCAGCAGTTTCCTCCCGACAGAGAACTATGGCTACACCTTC
CASSFLPTENYGYTF
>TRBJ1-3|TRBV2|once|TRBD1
TGTGCCAGCGGGACAGAAGGAAACACCATATATTTT
CASGTEGNTIYF
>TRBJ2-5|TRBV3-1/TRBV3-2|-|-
TGTGCCAGCAGCCAGGGGGCCGCCGGGCAAGAGACCCAGTACTTC
CASSQGAAGQETQYF
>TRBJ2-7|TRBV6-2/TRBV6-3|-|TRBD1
TGTGCCAGCAGTTCGCTTACCTGGGACAGCAGCTACGAGCAGTACTTC
CASSSLTWDSSYEQYF
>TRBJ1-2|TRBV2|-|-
TGTGCCAGCAGTGATCGGGGGGTCTATGGCTACACCTTC
CASSDRGVYGYTF
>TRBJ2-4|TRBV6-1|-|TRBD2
TGTGCCAGCAGTGAAGCGGGGGGGACTAGCGGAAAAAACATTCAGTACTTC
CASSEAGGTSGKNIQYF
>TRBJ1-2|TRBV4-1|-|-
TGCGCCAGCAGCCAAGATGGGCAGGGTAGGGACTATGGCTACACCTTC
CASSQDGQGRDYGYTF
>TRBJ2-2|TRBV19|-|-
TGTGCCAGTAGTGATACGAACACCGGGGAGCTGTTTTTT
CASSDTNTGELFF
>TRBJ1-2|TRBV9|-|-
TGTGCCAGCAGCGGGGGGGTGACCACCTTCTATGGCTACACCTTC
CASSGGVTTFYGYTF
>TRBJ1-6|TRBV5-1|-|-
TGCGCCAGCAGCTTGAGGCGGGATTTCTCCTATAATTCACCCCTCCACTTT
CASSLRRDFSYNSPLHF
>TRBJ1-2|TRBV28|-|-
TGTGCCATCTCCCGGGACTCCAAACCCAACTATGGCTACACCTTC
CAISRDSKPNYGYTF
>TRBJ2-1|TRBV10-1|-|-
TGCGCCAGCGGTTCACAGGACAATGAGCAGTTCTTC
CASGSQDNEQFF
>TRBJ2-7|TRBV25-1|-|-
TGTGCCAGCAGTGAATATAGTCGGGTTCCCTACGAGCAGTACTTC
CASSEYSRVPYEQYF
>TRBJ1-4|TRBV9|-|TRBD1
TGTGCCAGCAGCGACTTGGCGACTGAGGACAGGGATGCAACTAATGAAAAACTGTTTTTT
CASSDLATEDRDATNEKLFF
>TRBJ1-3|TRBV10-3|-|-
TGTGCCATCAGCGGGTCCGCCTCTGGAAACACCATATATTTT
CAISGSASGNTIYF
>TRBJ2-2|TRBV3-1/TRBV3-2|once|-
TGTGCCAGCAGCCCGACCAGGACGGCACGAGGCACCGGGGAGCTGTTTTTT
CASSPTRTARGTGELFF
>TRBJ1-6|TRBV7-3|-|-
TGTGCCAGCAGCTTCGGGGGGCGGGTACCCCTCCACTTT
CASSFGGRVPLHF
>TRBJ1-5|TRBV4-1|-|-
TGCGCCAGCAGCCACGGGACACCCGGCGGGCAGCCCCAGCATTTT
CASSHGTPGGQPQHF
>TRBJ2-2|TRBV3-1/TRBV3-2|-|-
TGTGCCAGCAGCCGGGACACCCTCAGGGGCGGGGAGCTGTTTTTT
CASSRDTLRGGELFF
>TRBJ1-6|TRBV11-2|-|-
TGTGCCAGCAGCCCCCGAGGGGGGGGAGGTAATTCACCCCTCCACTTT
CASSPRGGGGNSPLHF
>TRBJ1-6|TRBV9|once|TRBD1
TGTGCCAGCAGCGAGGGACAGGGACGGTCCTATAATTCACCCCTCCACTTT
CASSEGQGRSYNSPLHF
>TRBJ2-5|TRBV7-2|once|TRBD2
TGTGCCAGCAGCCGTGTTGGGGGGGGAAAAGAGACCCAGTACTTC
CASSRVGGGKETQYF
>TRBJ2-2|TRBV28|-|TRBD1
TGTGCCAGCAGCCTGACAGGGGGCTTCTCCGGGGAGCTGTTTTTT
CASSLTGGFSGELFF
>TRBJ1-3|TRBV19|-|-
TGTGCCAGTAGTTTGGCCTCTGGAAACACCATATATTTT
CASSLASGNTIYF
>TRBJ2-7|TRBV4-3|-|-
TGCGCCAGCAGCCAAACGATAGGCTACGAGCAGTACTTC
CASSQTIGYEQYF
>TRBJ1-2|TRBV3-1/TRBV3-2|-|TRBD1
TGTGCCAGCAGCCAAGGGACAGGGGGCGTCTATGGCTACACCTTC
CASSQGTGGVYGYTF
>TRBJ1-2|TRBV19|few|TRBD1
TGTGCCAGTAGACAGGACAGGTACGGCGGCTACACCTTC
CASRQDRYGGYTF
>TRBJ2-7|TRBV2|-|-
TGTGCCAGCCATCAGGCAGGGCGATCTAGCGAGCAGTACTTC
CASHQAGRSSEQYF
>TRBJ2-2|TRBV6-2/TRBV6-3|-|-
TGTGCCAGCAGTTACCTGACCCTCACCGGGGAGCTGTTTTTT
CASSYLTLTGELFF
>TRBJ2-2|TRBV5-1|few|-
TGCGCCAGCAGCGGAACAGGGTACAACACCGGGGAGCTGTTTTTT
CASSGTGYNTGELFF
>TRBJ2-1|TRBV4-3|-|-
TGCGCCAGCAGCCTCGGTAGGGGTAATGAGCAGTTCTTC
CASSLGRGNEQFF
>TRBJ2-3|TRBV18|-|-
TGTGCCAGCTCTCAACAGCAAACCGTGGAAACAGATACGCAGTATTTT
CASSQQQTVETDTQYF
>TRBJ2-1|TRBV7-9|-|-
TGTGCCAGCAGCTTAAATTACGGGGACACCGCGTTCTTC
CASSLNYGDTAFF
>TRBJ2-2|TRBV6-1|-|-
TGTGCCAGCAGCGAAGGGACCCGACGGGGGACCGGGGAGCTGTTTTTT
CASSEGTRRGTGELFF
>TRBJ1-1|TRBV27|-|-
TGTGCCAGCAGTTTAACTACCGGGGTACGTCATGCTTTCTTT
CASSLTTGVRHAFF
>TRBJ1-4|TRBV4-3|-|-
TGCGCCAGCAGCCAGGGGAGGGGAAGGGAAAAACTGTTTTTT
CASSQGRGREKLFF
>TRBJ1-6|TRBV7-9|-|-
TGTGCCAGCAGCTTAGCATCGGGGCGGGATTCACCCCTCCACTTT
CASSLASGRDSPLHF
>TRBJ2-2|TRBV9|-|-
TGTGCCAGCAAGTTCCCCGGGGAGCTGTTTTTT
CASKFPGELFF
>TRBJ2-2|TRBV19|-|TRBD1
TGTGCCAGTAGTCCGATAGACAGGGTGAAATCCGGGGAGCTGTTTTTT
CASSPIDRVKSGELFF
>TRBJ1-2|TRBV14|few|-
TGTGCCAGCAGCCAAGATCAGCGGCCCCTCACTGGCTACACCTTC
CASSQDQRPLTGYTF
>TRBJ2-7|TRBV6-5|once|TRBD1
TGTGCCACCTTGAGGGGACAGGGGACCTACGAGCAGTACTTC
CATLRGQGTYEQYF
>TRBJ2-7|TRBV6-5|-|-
TGTGCCAGCAGTTACGACGGCTACGAGCAGTACTTC
CASSYDGYEQYF
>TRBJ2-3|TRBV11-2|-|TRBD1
TGTGCCAGCAGCTTAGATCGGGACAGGTACACAGATACGCAGTATTTT
CASSLDRDRYTDTQYF
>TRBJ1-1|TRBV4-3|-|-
TGCGCCAGCAAAGGGGGGGCATCAACGAACACTGAAGCTTTCTTT
CASKGGASTNTEAFF
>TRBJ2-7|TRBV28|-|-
TGTGCCAGCAAGGCGTTCTACGAGCAGTACTTC
CASKAFYEQYF
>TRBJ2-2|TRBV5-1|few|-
TGCGCCAGCAGCTTAGAGGGTTCGGGGGAGCTGTTTTTT
CASSLEGSGELFF
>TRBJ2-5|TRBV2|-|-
TGTGCCAGCAGTGATTTTTCCCCCCGAGGGGAGACCCAGTACTTC
CASSDFSPRGETQYF
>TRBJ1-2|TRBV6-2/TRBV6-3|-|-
TGTGCCAGCAGTCGGCCTCAAACAAATTTTTACTATGGCTACACCTTC
CASSRPQTNFYYGYTF
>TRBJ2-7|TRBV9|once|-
TGTGCCAGCAGCGTAGGGGCAGGTGAGCACTACGAGCAGTACTTC
CASSVGAGEHYEQYF
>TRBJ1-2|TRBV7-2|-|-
TGTGCCAGCAGCTTAGTGATTTTAGAAGGCTACACCTTC
CASSLVILEGYTF